This entry lists 26 T cell receptor beta chains sequenced from one sample in a study of blood T cell repertoires in COVID-19. Measured with immunoSEQ multiplex PCR; TCRdb has only the in-frame clones, and not every one. The sample yields around 68,000 clones, approximately 86% seen once. The sample taken for sequencing was peripheral blood. These receptors came from a man older than 75 with active COVID-19.

V and J are TRBV12-3 or TRBV12-4 and TRBJ2-1; the D is unclear. The CDR3 is 11 amino acids. Trimming removed 2 bases from V and 9 bases from J, with 5 bases in between. CDR3 coding DNA: TGTGCCAGCAGTTTACTTCGTGAGCAGTTCTTC. Amino acids: CASSLLREQFF.

The CDR3 coding sequence is TGCGCCAGCAGCCTTACCGGGACTAGCGGGAGTATGGGGCAGTACTTC. Translated, it gives CASSLTGTSGSMGQYF. V and J are TRBV4-1 and TRBJ2-7; 14 bases line up with TRBD2. CDR3 length equals 16 residues. V shed 4 bases and J 9 bases; nucleotides not matched to a gene: 11. Germline V gene sequence: CDR1 MGHRA, CDR2 YSYEKL.

This clone has only one observation. V gene TRBV11-3 combines with J gene TRBJ1-1, with 8 bases aligning to TRBD1. CDR3 length: 16 residues. The junction had 10 bases not matched to a gene; V was cut back by 5 bases and J by 2 bases. Germline assignment: CDR1 SGHNT and CDR2 YENEEA. CDR3 in DNA: TGTGCCAGCAGCCAATCGCGGGGACAGGCTAACACTGAAGCTTTCTTT. Its translation is CASSQSRGQANTEAFF.

This sequence joins TRBV2 and TRBJ1-4; D perhaps matches TRBD1 (5 bases). The CDR3 has 14 residues. The germline V and J ends were trimmed by 3 bases and 7 bases, with 12 bases remaining between them. Germline V gene lookup returns CDR1 SNHLY and CDR2 FYNNEI. The CDR3 here is CASSEWGSGEKLFF. DNA for the CDR3: TGTGCCAGCAGTGAGTGGGGCTCTGGTGAAAAACTGTTTTTT.

The genes are TRBV7-2 and TRBJ2-5; maybe TRBD1 (6 bases). Between the trimmed V and J ends, which lost 3 bases and 2 bases, there was a span of 16 bases. There are 16 residues in the CDR3. The germline gives CDR1 SGHTA, CDR2 FQGNSA. CDR3 sequence (DNA): TGTGCCAGCAGCTTCTGGGGGCCCCCGATTCAAGAGACCCAGTACTTC. This translates into CASSFWGPPIQETQYF.

The genes are TRBV19 and TRBJ1-5; TRBD1 is a possible D gene (6 bases). CDR3 length: 16 residues. V lost 1 base, J lost 5 bases, and 15 bases lay in between. Germline CDR1 is LNHDA and CDR2 is SQIVND (reference sequence). The CDR3 DNA sequence: TGTGCCAGTAGTATAGGCGTGGGGGCCCCCCATCAGCCCCAGCATTTT. As protein: CASSIGVGAPHQPQHF.

The chain employs TRBV6-5 and TRBJ1-2; 7 bases fit TRBD1. The CDR3 is 11 residues long. V was pared by 6 bases and J by 10 bases, with 5 bases of the junction left unmatched. Germline CDR1 reads MNHEY; CDR2 reads SVGAGI. CDR3 amino acids: CASRATGAYTF. CDR3 coding DNA: TGTGCCAGCAGAGCCACAGGGGCCTACACCTTC.

The chain combines TRBV7-2 with TRBJ2-1; perhaps TRBD2 as D (5 bases). The germline V and J ends were trimmed by 0 bases and 7 bases, with 10 bases remaining between them. The CDR3 sequence is 14 residues long. Germline-derived CDR1 and CDR2 are SGHTA and FQGNSA. This CDR3 is CASSLALVGNEQFF. The CDR3 nucleotides are TGTGCCAGCAGCTTAGCACTAGTCGGGAATGAGCAGTTCTTC.

The genes are TRBV19 and TRBJ1-2; 8 positions agree with TRBD1. Germline assignment: CDR1 LNHDA and CDR2 SQIVND (reference sequence). The CDR3 totals 15 residues. Trimming cost V 3 bases and J 4 bases; bases outside gene matches: 7. CDR3 nucleotide sequence: TGTGCCAGTAGTATCCGAGACGGACAGGGCTATGGCTACACCTTC. Protein product: CASSIRDGQGYGYTF.

The CDR3: CASSRMGGDVGGADTQYF. Written as DNA, the CDR3 is TGCGCCAGCAGCCGGATGGGAGGAGACGTGGGAGGCGCAGATACGCAGTATTTT. The J gene is TRBJ2-3, the V gene TRBV4-1; a weak D match, TRBD2 (6 bases). The germline V and J ends were trimmed by 4 bases and 4 bases, with 24 bases remaining between them. The CDR3 sequence is 18 residues long. CDR1 is MGHRA and CDR2 is YSYEKL in the germline V gene.

CDR3 sequence reads: CAISESTGYYEQYF. In DNA form, the CDR3 reads TGTGCCATCAGTGAGTCGACAGGATACTACGAGCAGTACTTC. V is TRBV10-3 and J is TRBJ2-7; D may be TRBD1 (6 bases). Between the trimmed V and J ends, which lost 0 bases and 3 bases, there was a span of 9 bases. The CDR3 is 14 amino acids. In germline, CDR1 is ENHRY, CDR2 SYGVKD.

V and J are TRBV12-3 or TRBV12-4 and TRBJ1-2; D might be TRBD1 (6 bases). The V and J ends lost 6 bases and 6 bases respectively, with 14 bases between them. CDR3 length: 13 residues. The CDR3 region is CASSPQGTHGYTF. The CDR3 bases are TGTGCCAGCAGCCCACAGGGTACTCATGGCTACACCTTC.

The chain uses TRBV3-1 (or the pseudogene TRBV3-2) and TRBJ2-7, with 9 bases matching TRBD2. The length of the CDR3 is 16 residues. Losses at the gene ends were 5 bases for V and 5 bases for J; bases not matched to a gene: 13. Germline V gene data show CDR1 as LGHDT and CDR2 as YNNKEL (reference sequence). The CDR3 DNA reads TGTGCCAGCAGCAGAGTTTGCGGGGGGGCCGGGGACGAGCAGTACTTC. Residues: CASSRVCGGAGDEQYF.

The chain combines TRBV21-1 with TRBJ2-7; whether TRBD2, the table's D call, matches the DNA was not checked. TRBV21-1 is recorded as a pseudogene. The CDR3 has 21 amino acids. The CDR3 nucleotides are TGTGCCAGCAGCCAAACGCACCGGGAGGGGAGGCTAGCGAGTGGGGACTACGAGCAGTACTTC. Protein product: CASSQTHREGRLASGDYEQYF.

Regarding this clone: One end of the junction does not line up with germline, which may come from a read error. The genes are TRBV19 and TRBJ2-7, with 12 bases that match TRBD2. This CDR3 is built from 14 residues. The germline V gene has CDR1 LNHDA and CDR2 SQIVND (reference sequence). DNA for the CDR3: TGTGCCAGTAGTATAAGAACTAGCGGGAGGAGGTTGCACTTC. Protein product: CASSIRTSGRRLHF.

This chain links TRBV9 with TRBJ1-4, with 10 bases lining up with TRBD1. Germline lookup yields CDR1 SGDLS and CDR2 YYNGEE. The J segment lost 7 bases and the V segment lost 4 bases, leaving 10 bases of the junction unmatched. The CDR3 contains 16 residues. CDR3 sequence: CASSLGTGARGEKLFF. The CDR3 DNA is TGTGCCAGCAGCCTAGGGACAGGGGCAAGGGGTGAAAAACTGTTTTTT.

The chain couples TRBV4-2 to TRBJ2-7; 8 positions match TRBD2. After removal of 3 bases from V and 7 bases from J, the junction contained 14 bases not matched to a gene. CDR1 and CDR2 (germline): LGHNA, YNFKEQ. CDR3 size: 16 residues. This CDR3 reads CASSHHPGLGFFEQYF. The CDR3 DNA is TGTGCCAGCAGCCATCACCCGGGACTAGGTTTTTTTGAGCAGTACTTC.

The rearrangement joins TRBV7-2 to TRBJ1-4; 9 bases agree with TRBD1. V was pared by 3 bases and J by 5 bases, with 4 bases of the junction left unmatched. The CDR3 sequence is 15 residues long. The germline gives CDR1 SGHTA, CDR2 FQGNSA. The CDR3 sequence is CASSFGGTGNEKLFF. In DNA form, the CDR3 reads TGTGCCAGCAGCTTTGGCGGGACAGGGAATGAAAAACTGTTTTTT.

The rearrangement joins TRBV20-1 to TRBJ1-2; D gene ambiguous. Germline V gene lookup returns CDR1 DFQATT and CDR2 SNEGSKA (reference sequence). This CDR3 has 14 residues. Trimming removed 3 bases at V and 0 bases at J, with 11 bases between. CDR3 coding DNA: TGCAGTGCTAGTCCCACCCGGGCTAACTATGGCTACACCTTC. This encodes CSASPTRANYGYTF.

This chain connects TRBV28 to TRBJ2-7, with TRBD1 as a possible D gene (6 bases). V lost 6 bases and J 0 bases, leaving 12 bases between the germline ends. CDR1 is MDHEN, CDR2 SYDVKM, per germline. CDR3 length equals 14 residues. CDR3 DNA sequence: TGTGCCAGCAGGCCAGGGGAACCCTCCTACGAGCAGTACTTC. It codes for CASRPGEPSYEQYF.

The V call is TRBV28, the J call TRBJ1-1; 9 nucleotides agree with TRBD1. CDR1 MDHEN and CDR2 SYDVKM come from the germline V gene. V lost 6 bases to trimming and J lost 4 bases; unmatched junction nucleotides: 6. CDR3 length: 14 residues. CDR3 sequence reads: CASRKTGGVTEAFF. Here the CDR3 DNA reads TGTGCCAGCAGGAAAACAGGGGGCGTCACTGAAGCTTTCTTT. The entire variable domain, with the rest obtained from reference TRBV28 and TRBJ1-1, is as follows: DVKVTQSSRYLVKRTGEKVFLECVQDMDHENMFWYRQDPGLGLRLIYFSYDVKMKEKGDIPEGYSVSREKKERFSLILESASTNQTSMYLCASRKTGGVTEAFFGQGTRLTVV.

This chain uses TRBV20-1 with TRBJ2-5; TRBD1 matches at 9 bases. The CDR3 loop spans 11 amino acids. The germline V gene has CDR1 DFQATT and CDR2 SNEGSKA (reference sequence). J was trimmed by 7 bases and V by 6 bases; bases with no gene match: 3. This CDR3 reads CSAGQGWTQYF. The CDR3, as DNA: TGCAGTGCAGGACAGGGGTGGACCCAGTACTTC.

This chain uses TRBV18 with TRBJ2-7; D possibly corresponds to TRBD2 (6 bases). This CDR3 region has 16 residues. V was trimmed by 2 bases and J by 4 bases, leaving 18 bases between them. CDR1 and CDR2 (germline): KGHSH, LQKENI. CDR3 sequence (DNA): TGTGCCAGCTCACCAACAGCTTCTAGCGCCTATTACGAGCAGTACTTC. Translation gives CASSPTASSAYYEQYF. The whole variable domain, filled in from reference TRBV18 and TRBJ2-7, reads NAGVMQNPRHLVRRRGQEARLRCSPMKGHSHVYWYRQLPEEGLKFMVYLQKENIIDESGMPKERFSAEFPKEGPSILRIQQVVRGDSAAYFCASSPTASSAYYEQYFGPGTRLTVT.

This chain links TRBV4-2 with TRBJ2-7; 8 nucleotides align to TRBD1. Unmatched junction bases numbered 8, after V lost 0 bases and J lost 7 bases. The germline CDR1 and CDR2 sequences are LGHNA and YNFKEQ. The length of the CDR3 is 15 residues. The CDR3 DNA reads as TGTGCCAGCAGCCAAGATCTCCAGGGGGCGAGGGAGCAGTACTTC. It translates to CASSQDLQGAREQYF.

Written as DNA, the CDR3 is TGCGCCAGCAGCCAAAAAGGGGGGGGCTATGGCTACACCTTC. Residues: CASSQKGGGYGYTF. The V call is TRBV4-3, the J call TRBJ1-2; tentative D call: TRBD1 (6 bases). V gave up 2 bases and J gave up 4 bases, with 11 bases separating them. CDR1 and CDR2 (germline): LGHNA, YSLEER. CDR3 length: 14 amino acids.

The chain employs TRBV30 and TRBJ1-2, with 8 positions matching TRBD1. Per the germline V gene, CDR1 is GTSNPN and CDR2 is SVGIG (reference sequence). This CDR3 region has 13 residues. CDR3 amino acids: CAAGGTGGTPYTF. DNA for the CDR3: TGTGCTGCGGGGGGGACAGGTGGGACCCCATACACCTTC.